This T cell receptor (beta chain) was retrieved from a study of T cells in localized non-small cell lung cancer. This clone was recorded once. Sequencing used immunoSEQ multiplex PCR; TCRdb keeps in-frame clones, though not all of them. The data contain tens of thousands of clones, approximately 86% of them singletons. V gave up 4 bases and J gave up 0 bases, with 12 bases separating them. CDR3 length: 16 amino acids. From germline, CDR1 is SGHTA and CDR2 FQGNSA. This sequence originates from a man aged 35 to 70 with stage I squamous cell lung carcinoma. J is TRBJ2-2 and V is TRBV7-2; D possibly corresponds to TRBD1 (6 bases). Sequences were derived from peripheral blood, sampled before any cancer treatment. The CDR3 region is CASSSRGRANTGELFF. The CDR3 nucleotides read TGTGCCAGCAGCTCCAGGGGACGGGCGAACACCGGGGAGCTGTTTTTT.